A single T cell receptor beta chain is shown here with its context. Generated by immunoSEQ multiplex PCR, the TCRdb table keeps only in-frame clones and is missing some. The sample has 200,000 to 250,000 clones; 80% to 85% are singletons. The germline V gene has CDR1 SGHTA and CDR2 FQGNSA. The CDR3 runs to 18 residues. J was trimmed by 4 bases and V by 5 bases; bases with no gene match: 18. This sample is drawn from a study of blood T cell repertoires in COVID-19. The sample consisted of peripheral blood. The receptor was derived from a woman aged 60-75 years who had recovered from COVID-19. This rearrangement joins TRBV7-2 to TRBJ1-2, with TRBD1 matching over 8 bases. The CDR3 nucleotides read TGTGCCAGCAGCCAGAGTTCAGGGGGCTGGAACCGAGGCTATGGCTACACCTTC. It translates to CASSQSSGGWNRGYGYTF.